This entry lists 24 T cell receptor beta chains sequenced from one sample in a study of T cell clonality in common variable immunodeficiency. Assay used: immunoSEQ multiplex PCR; TCRdb lists only in-frame clones, some missing. The record shows tens of thousands of clones for this sample, with no singletons present. Sample: peripheral blood mononuclear cells. All receptors come from a person between 18 and 70 years old in good health.

This clone was observed many times. CDR3 sequence reads: CASSDTRASSYEQYF. The covered CDR3 bases are TGTGCCAGCAGTGATACAAGGGCCTCCTCCTACGAG. V is TRBV2 and J is TRBJ2-7; D is unresolved. The CDR3 end falls 3 residues outside the read, so it is completed with the germline J gene. V was pared by 3 bases and J by 0 bases, with 12 bases between. This CDR3 spans 15 amino acids. Per germline, CDR1 SNHLY and CDR2 FYNNEI.

Ten or more counts support this clone. The read terminates 3 residues ahead of where the CDR3 ends, so the germline J gene completes it. The chain carries TRBV5-8 and TRBJ2-3, with D maybe TRBD2 (6 bases). The germline gives CDR1 SGHTS, CDR2 YDEGEE. V was clipped by 6 bases and J by 2 bases, with 16 bases between them. CDR3 size: 15 residues. CDR3 amino acids: CASKLLATLTDTQYF. The part of the CDR3 DNA that was read is TGTGCCAGCAAACTTCTAGCGACTCTCACAGATACG.

This clone was counted between two and nine times. The CDR3 goes on 3 residues after the read ends, and that part is filled in from the germline J gene. The chain has TRBV18 and TRBJ1-1, with D uncertain. Per germline, CDR1 KGHSH and CDR2 LQKENI. The CDR3 spans 14 residues. V was pared by 4 bases and J by 1 base, with 10 bases between. Incomplete CDR3 DNA: TGTGCCAGCTCACTCGCAGATACGAACACTGAA. As protein: CASSLADTNTE. In full, the CDR3 is CASSLADTNTEAFF.

This clone was observed at least ten times. The CDR3 extends 3 residues past the end of the read, so its final part is completed from the germline J gene. V is TRBV12-3 or TRBV12-4 and J is TRBJ2-1, with D unresolved. This CDR3 has 13 amino acids. Trimming removed 6 bases from V and 4 bases from J, with 10 bases in between. The CDR3 protein is CASSYDNYNEQFF. Incomplete CDR3 DNA: TGTGCCAGCAGCTACGACAATTACAATGAG.

This clone has at least ten counts. The CDR3 end is not reached by the read, which stops 3 residues before it; the germline J gene fills it in. The chain couples TRBV9 to TRBJ2-7; maybe TRBD2 (5 bases). The germline V and J ends were trimmed by 0 bases and 3 bases, with 19 bases remaining between them. CDR1 and CDR2 (germline): SGDLS, YYNGEE. This CDR3 spans 17 amino acids. CDR3 DNA (partial): TGTGCCAGCAGCGTAGCTAGGTCGTCTAGCTCCTACTACGAG. Its protein product is CASSVARSSSSYYE. The whole CDR3 protein reads CASSVARSSSSYYEQYF.

In its sample, this clone was seen a few times. The CDR3 region is CSAPASGSAGYEQFF. Incomplete CDR3 DNA: TGCAGTGCTCCAGCATCGGGCTCAGCGGGATATGAG. The chain carries TRBV20-1 and TRBJ2-1; 7 nucleotides agree with TRBD2. The sequenced fragment ends 3 residues before the CDR3 boundary, so the rest is inferred from the germline J gene. Germline V gene lookup returns CDR1 DFQATT and CDR2 SNEGSKA (reference sequence). The V segment lost 5 bases and the J segment 8 bases; nucleotides outside the gene matches: 15. This CDR3 is built from 15 residues.

Details on this clone: The read stops 3 residues short of the end of the CDR3; the missing end is completed from the germline J gene. The chain joins TRBV29-1 to TRBJ2-7; 14 bases fit TRBD2. CDR3 length: 18 amino acids. The J segment lost 0 bases and the V segment lost 7 bases, leaving 14 bases of the junction unmatched. Germline V lookup: CDR1 SQVTM, CDR2 ANQGSEA. The CDR3 sequence: CSAVGLAGGQMNSYEQYF. The CDR3 DNA, read in part, is TGCAGCGCTGTAGGACTAGCGGGAGGCCAAATGAACTCCTACGAG.

This clone was observed many times. The sequenced CDR3 bases are TGCGCCAGCAGCTCGGGACAGGGGTACTCTGGGGCCAACGTC. Translation gives CASSSGQGYSGANV. In full, the CDR3 is CASSSGQGYSGANVLTF. The J gene is TRBJ2-6, the V gene TRBV5-1; 10 nucleotides align to TRBD1. The read falls 3 residues short of the CDR3 end, and the missing part is taken from the germline J gene. CDR3 size: 17 residues. The trim removed 3 bases at V and 0 bases at J, leaving 3 bases unmatched. Germline lookup yields CDR1 SGHRS and CDR2 YFSETQ.

The part of the CDR3 DNA that was read is TGTGCCAGCAGTCGCGGTGGTTGGAGGCCCAACTATGGC. Amino acids: CASSRGGWRPNYG. The full CDR3 protein is CASSRGGWRPNYGYTF. This chain joins TRBV6-2 or TRBV6-3 and TRBJ1-2, with D unclear. The read falls 3 residues short of the CDR3 end, and the missing part is taken from the germline J gene. Trimming cost V 5 bases and J 2 bases, with 18 bases left between them. The CDR3 spans 16 residues. The germline CDR1 and CDR2 sequences are MNHEY and SVGEGT.

This clone has a count of ten or more. The read falls 3 residues short of the CDR3 end, and the missing part is taken from the germline J gene. The rearrangement joins TRBV20-1 to TRBJ2-5; perhaps D is TRBD1 or TRBD2 (5 bases each). The germline V and J ends were trimmed by 8 bases and 2 bases, with 18 bases remaining between them. This CDR3 has 14 amino acids. Germline V CDR1 and CDR2: DFQATT, SNEGSKA (reference sequence). This CDR3 is CSSKPREQQETQYF. CDR3 bases read: TGCAGTTCAAAACCCAGGGAGCAGCAAGAGACC.

This clone was detected ten times or more. Read sequence stops 3 residues before the CDR3 end, and the germline J gene provides the missing end. The V and J genes are TRBV6-2 or TRBV6-3 and TRBJ1-5, with 8 bases aligning to TRBD1. CDR3 size: 17 residues. V dropped 7 bases and J dropped 4; count of bases not matched to a gene: 15. Germline assignment: CDR1 MNHEY and CDR2 SVGEGT. CDR3 bases read: TGTGCCAGCAAAAAGACAGGGGCCGAGGGGGTAAATCAGCCC. Residues: CASKKTGAEGVNQP. The whole CDR3 is CASKKTGAEGVNQPQHF.

This clone was seen many times. The CDR3 end lies 3 residues beyond the end of the read and is filled in from the germline J gene. The chain recombines TRBV4-2 with TRBJ1-4, with 8 bases lining up with TRBD1. Germline values: CDR1 LGHNA, CDR2 YNFKEQ. This CDR3 spans 14 amino acids. With V trimmed by 4 bases and J by 8 bases, 6 bases remained unmatched. CDR3 region: CASSPDRVGEKLFF. CDR3 bases read: TGTGCCAGCAGCCCGGACAGGGTTGGCGAAAAA.

Many counts were recorded for this clone. Coverage ceases 3 residues before the CDR3 finishes, and the germline J gene fills in the end. The chain combines TRBV6-1 with TRBJ1-2; a weak D match, TRBD1 (5 bases). CDR3 length: 13 residues. The germline V and J ends were trimmed by 3 bases and 4 bases, with 9 bases remaining between them. The germline V gene encodes CDR1 MNHNS and CDR2 SASEGT. The covered CDR3 bases are TGTGCCAGCAGTGAGCAGGGTGTCTATGGC. Translation gives CASSEQGVYG. Given in full, the CDR3 is CASSEQGVYGYTF.

In its sample, this clone was seen many times. Read coverage stops 3 residues before the CDR3 terminus; the germline J gene supplies the remainder. The chain has TRBV28 and TRBJ2-7; 7 bases are a match to TRBD1. Per the germline V gene, CDR1 is MDHEN and CDR2 is SYDVKM. The V and J ends lost 6 bases and 3 bases, in that order; junction bases with no gene match: 17. The CDR3 consists of 17 residues. CDR3 in amino acids: CASSSHQPSRDSYEQYF. Incomplete CDR3 DNA: TGTGCCAGCAGCTCACACCAACCGTCCCGGGACAGCTACGAG.

This clone was recorded at least ten times. The CDR3 goes on 3 residues after the read ends, and that part is filled in from the germline J gene. The rearrangement links TRBV6-2 or TRBV6-3 to TRBJ1-4, with D unclear. The CDR3 length is 12 residues. Between the trimmed V and J ends, which lost 6 bases and 8 bases, there was a span of 10 bases. The germline V gene encodes CDR1 MNHEY and CDR2 SVGEGT. The sequenced CDR3 bases are TGTGCCAGCAGCACCCGTCGGGAAAAA. Translation: CASSTRREK. The entire CDR3 is CASSTRREKLFF.

This clone was seen more than once but under ten times. Sequencing ends 3 residues short of the CDR3 end; the germline J gene provides the rest. V and J are TRBV20-1 and TRBJ2-3; the match to TRBD1 covers 8 bases. Germline V gene data show CDR1 as DFQATT and CDR2 as SNEGSKA (reference sequence). The CDR3 contains 14 residues. The CDR3 bases that were read are TGCAGTACGACCCCCGACAGGGGCGGGGAGACG. The encoded protein is CSTTPDRGGET. The CDR3 in its entirety is CSTTPDRGGETQYF.

This clone was seen many times. Read coverage stops 3 residues before the CDR3 terminus; the germline J gene supplies the remainder. The chain carries TRBV20-1 and TRBJ1-6; a possible D gene is TRBD1 (5 bases). Germline CDR1 reads DFQATT; CDR2 reads SNEGSKA (reference sequence). Deletions cut 1 base from V and 7 bases from J, with 11 bases between. The length of the CDR3 is 14 residues. CDR3 DNA, as far as it was read: TGCAGTGCTAGAGTTCGACAGTCGAATTCACCC. Protein product: CSARVRQSNSP. The CDR3, in full, reads CSARVRQSNSPLHF.

About this clone: The CDR3 end lies 3 residues beyond the end of the read and is filled in from the germline J gene. The chain joins TRBV2 to TRBJ2-1; 12 bases align to TRBD1. In germline, CDR1 is SNHLY, CDR2 FYNNEI. The CDR3 sequence is 17 residues long. Trimming cost V 2 bases and J 6 bases; bases outside gene matches: 8. This CDR3 reads CASSESSPGQGANEQFF. Partial CDR3 DNA: TGTGCCAGCAGTGAAAGCTCTCCGGGACAGGGGGCCAATGAG.

There are many counts of this clone. The read falls 3 residues short of the CDR3 end, and the missing part is taken from the germline J gene. This sequence joins TRBV19 and TRBJ2-1; 9 bases align to TRBD2. V was pared by 7 bases and J by 8 bases, with 9 bases of the junction left unmatched. Per the germline V gene, CDR1 is LNHDA and CDR2 is SQIVND (reference sequence). There are 14 residues in the CDR3. CDR3 DNA (partial): TGTGCCAGTATGTCGATAGCGGGAGTTGATGAG. Translated, it gives CASMSIAGVDE. The CDR3, in full, reads CASMSIAGVDEQFF.

This clone was seen more than once but under ten times. The CDR3 is cut off 3 residues early in the read; its end comes from the germline J gene. The V call is TRBV6-2 or TRBV6-3, the J call TRBJ1-2; tentatively, D is TRBD1 (5 bases). This CDR3 has 14 amino acids. Germline CDR1 reads MNHEY; CDR2 reads SVGEGT. CDR3 protein: CASSYRPGKDDYTF. Partial CDR3 DNA: TGTGCCAGCAGTTACAGGCCAGGGAAGGATGAC.

This clone was recorded many times. The read ends 3 residues early relative to the CDR3; the germline J gene fills the gap. The rearrangement links TRBV7-2 to TRBJ2-7, with TRBD2 matching over 10 bases. CDR1 is SGHTA and CDR2 is FQGNSA in the germline V gene. The junction had 2 bases not matched to a gene; V was cut back by 3 bases and J by 0 bases. This CDR3 contains 15 residues. The CDR3: CASSFSGRLSYEQYF. CDR3 DNA, as far as it was read: TGTGCCAGCAGCTTTAGCGGGAGGCTCTCCTACGAG.

This clone was picked up many times. The read is 3 residues too short to cover the CDR3 end, so that end is filled in from the germline J gene. This chain links TRBV5-1 with TRBJ1-2; D perhaps matches TRBD1 (5 bases). CDR3 length: 14 residues. Germline assignment: CDR1 SGHRS and CDR2 YFSETQ. The V and J ends lost 0 bases and 5 bases respectively, with 11 bases between them. The CDR3 bases that were read are TGCGCCAGCAGCTTGGCAAGTGAGGGGTATGGC. Translating gives CASSLASEGYG. The complete CDR3 reads CASSLASEGYGYTF.

In regard to this clone: The CDR3 end is not reached by the read, which stops 3 residues before it; the germline J gene fills it in. V and J are TRBV13 and TRBJ2-5, with D uncertain. Germline loops: CDR1 PRHDT, CDR2 FYEKMQ (reference sequence). V gave up 3 bases and J gave up 5 bases, with 10 bases separating them. The CDR3 runs to 13 residues. This chain's CDR3 is CASSFSDRETQYF. Partial CDR3 DNA: TGTGCCAGCAGCTTTTCCGATCGGGAGACC.

This clone has a count of ten or more. The read ends 3 residues shy of where the CDR3 ends; the end is completed using the germline J gene. The V and J genes are TRBV11-3 and TRBJ1-1; D ambiguous. This CDR3 spans 13 amino acids. V was shortened by 0 bases and J by 2 bases, with 4 bases between the two germline ends. CDR1 and CDR2 (germline): SGHNT, YENEEA. CDR3 sequence: CASSLDLNTEAFF. CDR3 DNA (partial): TGTGCCAGCAGCTTAGACCTAAACACTGAA.